This T cell receptor beta chain was identified during a study of OX40 agonist ivuxolimab in advanced cancers. Overall study findings and caveats: Among the lowest peripheral clonal expansion occurred in 0.1-3.0 mg/kg partial responders.

J lost 2 bases, V lost 0 bases, and 5 bases had no gene match. This CDR3 has 16 amino acids. Germline lookup yields CDR1 SGHDT and CDR2 YYEEEE. Profiling relied on immunoSEQ multiplex PCR, and the TCRdb table lists in-frame clones only, not all of them. Of tens of thousands of clones in the sample, 83% were seen once. As for this clone: As yet, its antigen is unknown.

The TCR originated in an adult with an advanced solid tumor such as melanoma, head and neck, liver or kidney cancer. The genes are TRBV5-6 and TRBJ2-3; 8 bases line up with TRBD2. This sample comprised CD4+ or CD8+ T cells sorted from blood, obtained in a trial of the OX40 agonist ivuxolimab. The CDR3 DNA reads as TGTGCCAGCAGCTTGGGCCCGGGAGGGCCCACAGATACGCAGTATTTT. This gives the protein CASSLGPGGPTDTQYF.